This T cell receptor beta chain is from a study of human CD8 memory T cell subsets. The authors made TCR beta libraries using UMI-labeled 5' RACE. With the 5' RACE reads reprocessed, TCRdb shows one record per CDR3 protein and no DNA. The repertoire table contains 10,000 or so distinct CDR3 sequences. The CDR3 has 14 residues. This TCR was recovered from a human donor in good health. Sequencing used CD8+ T cells from PBMCs. The chain links TRBV12-3 or TRBV12-4 to TRBJ2-1; TCRdb indicates TRBD2, and absent DNA this call remains unverified. CDR3 sequence: CASSRLAAYNEQFF.